This TCR beta chain was identified in a study of cytomegalovirus exposure and HLA in healthy donors (dated by TCRdb to about 2017). About the study as a whole: According to an earlier analysis of a few hundred of the donors, 150 million to 200 million T cells yielded 90 million to 130 million unique TCR beta sequences and approximately 300 Gb of sequence data. An early release that covered about 600 HLA-typed donors contained around 300 gigabases of sequencing data and tens of millions of unique TCR sequences. Of the 300 to 450 genotyped donors, roughly 76% were placed in the genetic ancestry cluster associated with self-reported Caucasian donors. The study was designed to test whether signatures of past pathogen exposure could be identified by cataloging public T cell receptors. Using immunosequencing, the study profiled T cell repertoires from 500 to 800 subjects and related those repertoires to cytomegalovirus serostatus. Along with the approximately 700-subject first cohort, a separate validation cohort of 120 different subjects was used. To predict cytomegalovirus infection status, the study brought together high-throughput TCR immunosequencing, statistical association of individual TCRs with disease status, and machine learning. A later analysis re-examined previously published TCR beta repertoires from roughly 720 donors and added high-resolution HLA genotyping to investigate patterns of TCR occurrence. The later analysis used no new phenotypic data to find candidate immune exposures, relying instead on TCR beta sequences and their occurrence across donors. In an earlier analysis of 587 of the donors, high-throughput TCR beta sequencing was used to judge whether each TCR beta V gene segment behaved as functional or pseudogenic. Donor age, sex, ethnicity and CMV serostatus were compiled alongside the repertoire data. A later genetic analysis took genome-wide SNP genotypes for about 65% of the 666 donors and used that subset as a discovery cohort. Every repertoire in the discovery cohort had been generated on one and the same sequencing platform. HLA typing included class I and class II loci at four-digit resolution. The number of donors typed differed by locus, with about 629-630 for A, B, C, DRB1 and DQB1, around 520 for DQA1, 600 to 610 for DPA1, and some 470 for DPB1. About five DR-DQ haplotypes were treated as single units for association and clustering because of strong linkage in the cohort. Among around 400 genotyped donors of the cohort, an average of about 220,000 unique TCR beta nucleotide sequences was sequenced per donor, of which 15% to 20% were non-productive. Broader findings and caveats from the paper: A later genetic analysis reported fewer N-insertions in productive TCRs among donors in an Asian-associated ancestry cluster than the approximately 700-donor mean. A later analysis found that TCR association rates varied across HLA loci, with DRB1 alleles showing the most associated TCRs and HLA-C alleles the fewest. The only immune exposure information available for the cohort was CMV serostatus. When HLA alleles, especially DR and DQ, strongly co-occurred, TCR associations were difficult to assign to individual alleles. A later analysis found that most CMV-associated TCR beta chains appeared HLA-restricted, with HLA associations seemingly driven largely by CMV exposure. A further reported finding was that TCR beta sequences accurately predicted the HLA-A and HLA-B alleles for most subjects in the first cohort. An earlier analysis of 587 of the donors showed that most TCR beta V segments appeared in productive rearrangements either about 87% or about 30% of the time, which broadly matched IMGT annotations. It was suggested by the authors that the approach could potentially be generalized to other disease states and immunological phenotypes. The classifier was reported to diagnose cytomegalovirus status with high specificity and sensitivity in both the original cohort and the validation cohort. The sequencing pipeline was judged likely to have produced a cluster of highly shared sequence variants as a technical artifact. Because HLA typing was unavailable for some donors at each locus, only the typed subset was used in association tests. The presence/absence analyses assumed that sequencing depth was roughly uniform across donors, and that assumption may not be true. Some IMGT-functional V segments, including TRBV6-2 and TRBV6-3, could not be distinguished by the 87-base-pair reads and were therefore excluded. In a later analysis, HLA-associated TCR beta chains were found to be more clonally expanded and to have lower generation probabilities than equally common non-associated chains. Several of the top co-occurrence clusters appeared to be linked to parvovirus B19, influenza, CMV and Epstein-Barr virus, according to a later analysis. In vitro tests confirmed that a few of the cytomegalovirus-associated TCR beta chains recognize cytomegalovirus antigens. In the study, around 150 TCR beta chains were listed as associated with cytomegalovirus. Specific HLA alleles were associated with more than 15,000 TCR beta sequences at a false discovery rate of 0.05 in a later analysis. Correlated functional status among segregating V segments might be attributable to linkage disequilibrium, but an unknown experimental factor could not be ruled out. Because counts were too low, about 18 rarely observed V segments, including chromosome 9 orphons, were excluded from the earlier analysis of roughly 580 of the donors. An association between a missense DCLRE1C variant and V-gene and J-gene trimming of TCR beta chains was found in a later genetic analysis and replicated in an independent cohort. Most TCR sequences were observed very rarely across donors, whereas some public TCRs were present in many individuals. This cohort had only TCR beta chains sequenced, and the lack of alpha or paired-chain data limited which features could be detected.

The cohort was made up of approximately 670 healthy bone marrow donors. At the time of sampling, all cohort members were nominally healthy, though unrecorded immune exposures were likely present. The donor was CMV seropositive and belonged to the group of more than 250 seropositive cohort members. Each donor provided a peripheral blood sample, and peripheral blood mononuclear cells were used for TCR beta sequencing. The Qiagen DNeasy Blood Extraction Kit was used to extract genomic DNA from the blood cell samples. CDR1 and CDR2 are drawn from the germline V gene: SGHAT, FQNNGV. The CDR3 has 15 amino acids, counting the end cysteine and phenylalanine. This entry keeps only the CDR3 DNA: 45 bases, framed from base 1. V loses 3 bases at its end and J loses 6 bases; junction bases beyond the gene matches: 8. Regarding this clone: Its antigen is still unknown.

Library prep was done by the immunoSEQ multiplex PCR assay. A mixture of 60 forward primers for TCR Vbeta segments and 13 reverse primers for TCR Jbeta segments was used in the multiplex PCR. A multiplex PCR assay on genomic DNA amplified the CDR3 region of rearranged TCR beta genes. The amplified TCR beta libraries were sequenced on the Illumina HiSeq System as 87-base-pair reads. The study's own analysis went as follows. A later analysis counted about 80 million unique TCR beta chains across the 640 or so repertoires, and roughly 11 million of these chains were shared by at least two donors. A nearest-neighbor algorithm error-corrected the raw reads and collapsed the reads into unique sequences, merging closely related sequences to remove PCR and sequencing errors. To assign V, D and J gene segments, CDR3 sequences were aligned to IMGT reference sequences. Each retained sequence needed at least a six-nucleotide match to both a V gene segment and a J gene segment. A rearrangement counted as productive if the CDR3 had no stop codons and remained in frame with V and J, and every other rearrangement counted as non-productive. CDR3 was defined by IMGT convention, running from the second conserved V-encoded cysteine to the conserved J-encoded phenylalanine. Sequences without an unambiguous match to a single V gene segment were excluded from the earlier analysis of 587 of the donors. An earlier analysis of over 450 of the donors classified V segments as functional when productive rearrangements were above 56.7% and as segregating when the standard deviation between donors was above 5%. A statistical classification framework was built to diagnose cytomegalovirus status from the catalog of TCR beta chain sequences. In a later analysis, V and J genes were assigned by comparing TCR nucleotide sequences against IMGT/GENE-DB human TR gene sequences. A later analysis assigned CDR3 sequences and most-parsimonious VDJ recombination scenarios with the TCRdist pipeline. A later analysis defined each TCR beta chain by its CDR3 amino acid sequence plus V-gene family, and excluded reads lacking a unique V-gene family. As a way to deal with suspected cross-contamination and a sequencing artifact, a later analysis dropped approximately 590 nucleotide sequences that were highly shared and had low generation probability. In a later analysis, a clonal expansion index for each public chain was calculated from normalized within-repertoire ranks of inferred template counts. Generation probabilities in a later analysis came from a VDJ recombination model fitted to out-of-frame rearrangements, and those results were checked against IGoR. Hypergeometric tests were used in a later analysis to score TCR-TCR, TCR-HLA and TCR-CMV co-occurrence, with a repertoire-size bias correction applied to the TCR pairs. To estimate false discovery rates, a later analysis permuted the HLA or CMV assignments 20 times. In a later analysis, co-occurring TCRs were grouped using DBSCAN, and TCRdist sequence similarity was added for clustering within HLA-allele-positive subsets. Repertoires with fewer than 30,000 or more than 120,000 public chains, plus five repertoires with anomalous nucleotide sharing, were excluded from co-occurrence clustering. Imported from immuneACCESS, the table was reduced by TCRdb to in-frame sequences with V and J called. These copies leave out some clones; in studies compared against another copy, an unresolved V gene accounts for under half, and the cause of the remainder is not known. That table is the source of V, J and clone size, and D and trimming were worked out from the DNA. The sample table includes some 120,000 clones. The ten largest make up 6.8% of the sample.

The sample consisted of PBMCs. The chain couples TRBV11-2 to TRBJ2-1, and 7 junctional nucleotides match TRBD2. The origin of this receptor is a man aged 35-49 years in good health and CMV-seropositive. CDR3 region: CASSFYGGSINEQFF. The DNA sequence follows: TGTGCCAGCAGCTTCTATGGCGGGAGCATCAATGAGCAGTTCTTC.